Included here is one TCR beta chain sequence, with context. The data were taken from a study of PD-L1 blockade in urothelial cancer. Whole-study context: Individuals in the cohort had been given 0 to 3 earlier chemotherapy regimens. At 6 weeks and at 3 weeks (second dose) after treatment start, blood was analyzed. Median T cell yield from blood was roughly 140,000.

Peripheral blood mononuclear cells were collected from every patient before and during treatment, yielding between 1 and 8 samples per patient. Germline assignment: CDR1 SGDLS and CDR2 YYNGEE. The V segment lost 2 bases and the J segment 5 bases; nucleotides outside the gene matches: 4. This CDR3 region has 15 residues. Measured with immunoSEQ multiplex PCR; TCRdb has only the in-frame clones, and not every one. The table records roughly 36,000 clones, more than 85% of them present only once. The sequence came from a man aged 55-75 years with urothelial cancer. The gene calls are TRBV9 and TRBJ2-3, with 11 bases that match TRBD2. Material: PBMCs, obtained around atezolizumab (anti-PD-L1) treatment. The CDR3 here is CASSVGTSGVDTQYF. The CDR3 bases are TGTGCCAGCAGCGTGGGGACTAGCGGTGTAGATACGCAGTATTTT.